Sequencing of this TCR beta chain was carried out in a study of Ad26.COV2.S vaccination and SARS-CoV-2 variants. Sequencing used immunoSEQ multiplex PCR; TCRdb keeps in-frame clones, though not all of them. The sample contains about 440,000 clones, about 90% of which appear only once. Germline values: CDR1 KGHSH, CDR2 LQKENI. The CDR3 extends over 16 amino acids. The V gene end was trimmed by 4 bases and the J gene end by 0 bases; junction bases not matched to a gene: 7. As to treatment: some 19 received Ad26.COV2.S at low or high dose, single or two shots; several received placebo; per-sample allocation not given. Samples analyzed were those drawn on day 63 after the first vaccine or placebo injection.

Sequenced material: peripheral blood, taken in a trial of Ad26.COV2.S vaccine versus placebo. The receptor was isolated from a person between 18 and 59 years old who received the Ad26.COV2.S COVID-19 vaccine or a placebo. V and J are TRBV18 and TRBJ1-1; 8 bases are a match to TRBD1. CDR3 amino acids: CASSRTGGSMNTEAFF. The CDR3 DNA follows: TGTGCCAGCTCACGTACAGGGGGTTCCATGAACACTGAAGCTTTCTTT.